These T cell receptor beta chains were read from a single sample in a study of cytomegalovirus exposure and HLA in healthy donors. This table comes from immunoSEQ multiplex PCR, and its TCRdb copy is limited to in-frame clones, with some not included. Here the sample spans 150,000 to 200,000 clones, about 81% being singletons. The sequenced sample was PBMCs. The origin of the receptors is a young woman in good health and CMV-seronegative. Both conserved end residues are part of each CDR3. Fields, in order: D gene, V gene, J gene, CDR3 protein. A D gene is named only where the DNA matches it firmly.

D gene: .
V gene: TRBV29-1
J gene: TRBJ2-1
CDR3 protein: CSVVISATYNEQFF

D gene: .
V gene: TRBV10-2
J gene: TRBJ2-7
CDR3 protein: CASSDIMGAGYEQYF

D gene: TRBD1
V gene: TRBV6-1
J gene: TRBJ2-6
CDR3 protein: CASSVGQGVQVLTF

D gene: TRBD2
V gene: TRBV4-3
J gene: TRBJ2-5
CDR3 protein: CASSQDWRGSFQETQYF

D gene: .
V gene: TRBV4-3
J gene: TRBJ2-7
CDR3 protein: CASSQDYGGGRPYEQYF

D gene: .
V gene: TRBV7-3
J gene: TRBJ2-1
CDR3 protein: CASSLGGSGSSYNEQFF

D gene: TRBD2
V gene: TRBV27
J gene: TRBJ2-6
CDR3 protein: CASSSGLAGAGANVLTF

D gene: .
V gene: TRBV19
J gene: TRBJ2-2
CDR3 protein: CASSMDRVTGELFF

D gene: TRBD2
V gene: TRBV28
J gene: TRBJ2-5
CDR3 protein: CASSFLGGNGQYF

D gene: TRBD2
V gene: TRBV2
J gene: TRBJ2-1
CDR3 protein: CASRGTSYFSYNEQFF

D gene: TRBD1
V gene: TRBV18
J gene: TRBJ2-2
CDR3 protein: CASSRRDRRIGELFF

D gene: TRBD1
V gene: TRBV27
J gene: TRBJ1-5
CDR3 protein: CASSLGAGGSPQHF

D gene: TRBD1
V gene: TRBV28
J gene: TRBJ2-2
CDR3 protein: CASPSGGTGELFF

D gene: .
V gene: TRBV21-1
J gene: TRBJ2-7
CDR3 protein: CASSTRGPEQYF

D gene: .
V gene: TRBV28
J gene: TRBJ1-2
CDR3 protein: CASSVLWPGTRKNYGYTF

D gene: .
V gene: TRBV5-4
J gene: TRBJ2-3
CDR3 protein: CASSLSVYSTDTQYF

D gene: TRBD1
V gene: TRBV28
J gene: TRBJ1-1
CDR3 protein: CASSLGQGAFF

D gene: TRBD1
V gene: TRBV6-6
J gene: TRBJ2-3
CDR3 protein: CASRNGQGMDTQYF

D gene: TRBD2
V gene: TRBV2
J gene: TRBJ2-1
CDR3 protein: CASNLRTRRTYNEQFF

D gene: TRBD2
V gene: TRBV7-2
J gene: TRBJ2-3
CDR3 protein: CASSLGGAGKDTQYF

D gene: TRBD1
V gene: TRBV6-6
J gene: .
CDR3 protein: CATQHRDRVHEQYF

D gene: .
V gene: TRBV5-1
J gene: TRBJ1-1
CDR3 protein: CASKSELNTEAFF

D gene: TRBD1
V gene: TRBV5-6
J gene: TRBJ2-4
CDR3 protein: CASSLDRQGAAKNIQYF